This T cell receptor beta chain is drawn from a study of radiotherapy plus CTLA-4 blockade in lung cancer. Assay: immunoSEQ multiplex PCR; the TCRdb copy retains only in-frame clones and omits some. This sample carries 100,000 or so clones, roughly four fifths of them seen once, and the ten largest clones take about 26%. Focal radiation plus CTLA-4 blockade with ipilimumab was given to patients with chemo-refractory metastatic non-small-cell lung cancer. This CDR3 comprises 12 residues. V dropped 6 bases and J dropped 6; count of bases not matched to a gene: 2. Germline CDR1 and CDR2: MNHEY and SVGAGI. Study results and caveats: Subsequent to radiotherapy plus ipilimumab, tumor-derived TCR clones underwent expansion in blood.

About this clone itself: Its specificity is unknown.

The clonotype was recovered from a human donor with non-small cell lung cancer that progressed on radiotherapy plus ipilimumab. The chain employs TRBV6-5 and TRBJ1-5; the match to TRBD1 covers 7 bases. The starting material was peripheral blood, obtained from a patient treated with radiotherapy plus ipilimumab. DNA of the CDR3: TGTGCCAGCAGCACAGGGGTTCAGCCCCAGCATTTT. The encoded protein is CASSTGVQPQHF.